Listed here are 3 T cell receptor beta chains from one sample, sequenced in a study of cytomegalovirus exposure and HLA in healthy donors. The primer mix had 60 Vbeta and 13 Jbeta primers. Method: immunoSEQ multiplex PCR; TCRdb's copy keeps in-frame clones and lacks some. The profile shows more than 95,000 clones, around 78% of them singletons. Material: PBMCs. The receptors stem from a man aged 40-50 years in good health and CMV-seronegative.

V gene TRBV9 combines with J gene TRBJ1-2; possibly TRBD1 for D (6 bases). V was cut by 3 bases and J by 3 bases, with 15 bases left in between. The CDR3 contains 15 residues. Germline-derived CDR1 and CDR2 are SGDLS and YYNGEE. The CDR3 sequence: CASSGRGRTDYGYTF. CDR3 DNA: TGTGCCAGCAGCGGGCGGGGGCGGACAGACTATGGCTACACCTTC.

The chain carries TRBV7-6 and TRBJ1-2, with D tentatively TRBD1 (6 bases). The CDR3 spans 13 residues. Deletions cut 5 bases from V and 4 bases from J, with 11 bases between. Germline assignment: CDR1 SGHVS and CDR2 FNYEAQ. The DNA for the CDR3 is TGTGCCAGCAGCCCCGGACAGACCTATGGCTACACCTTC. Amino acids: CASSPGQTYGYTF. Complete variable domain (other parts from reference TRBV7-6 and TRBJ1-2): GAGVSQSPRYKVTKRGQDVALRCDPISGHVSLYWYRQALGQGPEFLTYFNYEAQQDKSGLPNDRFSAERPEGSISTLTIQRTEQRDSAMYRCASSPGQTYGYTFGSGTRLTVV.

This clone was detected once. The V and J genes are TRBV9 and TRBJ1-4; possible D gene TRBD1, 6 bases. The CDR3 spans 15 residues. The germline CDR1 and CDR2 sequences are SGDLS and YYNGEE. V was shortened by 0 bases and J by 5 bases, with 11 bases between the two germline ends. The CDR3 DNA sequence: TGTGCCAGCAGCGTAGGGGGCCAGGGGAATGAAAAACTGTTTTTT. Translation gives CASSVGGQGNEKLFF.